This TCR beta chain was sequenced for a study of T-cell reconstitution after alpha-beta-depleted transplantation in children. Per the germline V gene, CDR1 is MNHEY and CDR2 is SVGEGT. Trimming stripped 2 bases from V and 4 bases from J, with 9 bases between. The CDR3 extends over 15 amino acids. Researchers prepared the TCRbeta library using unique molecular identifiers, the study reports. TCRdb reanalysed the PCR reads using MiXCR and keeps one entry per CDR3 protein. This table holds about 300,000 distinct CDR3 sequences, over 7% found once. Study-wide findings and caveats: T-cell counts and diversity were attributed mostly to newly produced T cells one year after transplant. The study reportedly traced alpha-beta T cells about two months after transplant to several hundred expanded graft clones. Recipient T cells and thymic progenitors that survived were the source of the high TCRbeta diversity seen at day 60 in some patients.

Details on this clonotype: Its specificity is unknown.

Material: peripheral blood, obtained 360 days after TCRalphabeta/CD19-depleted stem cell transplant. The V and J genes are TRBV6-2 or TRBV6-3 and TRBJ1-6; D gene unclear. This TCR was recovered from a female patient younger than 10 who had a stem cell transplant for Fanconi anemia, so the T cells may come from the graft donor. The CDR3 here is CASSYPGPYNSPLHF. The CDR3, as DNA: TGTGCCAGCAGTTACCCAGGACCGTATAATTCACCCCTCCACTTT.